A single sample is the source of the 31 T cell receptor beta chains below, sequenced in a study of radiotherapy plus CTLA-4 blockade in lung cancer. The table came from immunoSEQ multiplex PCR; TCRdb's copy has only in-frame clones and leaves some out. The repertoire holds about 90,000 clones, with 72% as singletons. The material sequenced was peripheral blood, taken from a patient treated with radiotherapy plus ipilimumab. All receptors come from a human donor with non-small cell lung cancer that progressed on radiotherapy plus ipilimumab.

This clone occurred a few times. The chain uses TRBV11-3 and TRBJ1-1; a weak D match, TRBD1 (5 bases). V gave up 5 bases and J gave up 1 base, with 17 bases separating them. From germline, CDR1 is SGHNT and CDR2 YENEEA. CDR3 length equals 16 residues. CDR3 sequence (DNA): TGTGCCAGCAGCCCTGCCCCAGGGCTTCAGAACACTGAAGCTTTCTTT. It yields the protein CASSPAPGLQNTEAFF.

This clone showed up just once. The chain uses TRBV5-6 and TRBJ2-7; D remains unclear. Germline CDR1 reads SGHDT; CDR2 reads YYEEEE. The CDR3 extends over 15 amino acids. The V end lost 4 bases, the J end lost 0 bases, and 14 bases lay between the germline ends. CDR3 bases: TGTGCCAGCAGCGGGTATCCATCCGGCTCCTACGAGCAGTACTTC. This sequence encodes CASSGYPSGSYEQYF.

The gene calls are TRBV2 and TRBJ2-2, with D perhaps matching TRBD2 (5 bases). Trimming removed 7 bases at V and 8 bases at J, with 11 bases between. The CDR3 runs to 12 residues. Germline V CDR1 and CDR2: SNHLY, FYNNEI. CDR3 sequence (DNA): TGTGCCAGCAAACGGGGTTCGGGGGAGCTGTTTTTT. Its protein product is CASKRGSGELFF.

The chain joins TRBV7-2 to TRBJ2-3; 9 bases are a match to TRBD2. The CDR3 consists of 14 residues. Trimming cost V 4 bases and J 4 bases; bases outside gene matches: 3. CDR1 is SGHTA and CDR2 is FQGNSA in the germline V gene. CDR3 in DNA: TGTGCCAGCAGCTCGGGACTAGCATCAGATACGCAGTATTTT. Amino acid sequence: CASSSGLASDTQYF.

This sequence joins TRBV7-9 and TRBJ2-3, with D hard to call. The germline V and J ends were trimmed by 2 bases and 0 bases, with 9 bases remaining between them. The CDR3 is made up of 15 amino acids. Per the germline V gene, CDR1 is SEHNR and CDR2 is FQNEAQ (reference sequence). The CDR3 coding sequence is TGTGCCAGCAGCTTACACATTTCTAGCACAGATACGCAGTATTTT. It specifies CASSLHISSTDTQYF.

The genes are TRBV25-1 and TRBJ2-7; TRBD2 might be the D (5 bases). V dropped 6 bases and J dropped 2 bases, with 8 bases sitting between them. The length of the CDR3 is 12 residues. Germline lookup yields CDR1 MGHDK and CDR2 SYGVNS. In DNA, the CDR3 is TGTGCCAGCAGCACCGGGACCTACGAGCAGTACTTC. The encoded protein is CASSTGTYEQYF.

The chain is built from TRBV14 and TRBJ1-1; weak D call: TRBD1 (5 bases). Trimming removed 0 bases at V and 5 bases at J, with 10 bases between. Germline lookup yields CDR1 SGHDN and CDR2 FVKESK. The CDR3 loop spans 14 amino acids. CDR3 sequence reads: CASSQDLGGTEAFF. CDR3 bases: TGTGCCAGCAGCCAAGATTTGGGGGGGACTGAAGCTTTCTTT.

The chain recombines TRBV2 with TRBJ1-2, with TRBD1 as a possible D gene (6 bases). V was shortened by 5 bases and J by 3 bases, with 10 bases between the two germline ends. Looked up from germline, CDR1 is SNHLY and CDR2 is FYNNEI. The CDR3 is 13 amino acids. The CDR3 bases are TGTGCCAGCAGTCCTCGACAGGACTATGGCTACACCTTC. This translates into CASSPRQDYGYTF.

The chain joins TRBV4-1 to TRBJ1-2; TRBD1 might be the D (5 bases). Trimming cost V 1 base and J 2 bases, with 11 bases left between them. Germline CDR1 and CDR2: MGHRA and YSYEKL. The CDR3 contains 15 residues. The CDR3 loop is CASSQGGVRNYGYTF. In DNA form, the CDR3 reads TGCGCCAGCAGCCAAGGAGGGGTCAGAAACTATGGCTACACCTTC.

The chain uses TRBV11-3 and TRBJ2-2; tentatively, D is TRBD1 or TRBD2 (5 bases each). The ends were cut back, 3 bases at V and 8 bases at J, with 10 bases in the middle. CDR3 length equals 13 residues. Germline CDR1 is SGHNT and CDR2 is YENEEA. CDR3 sequence: CASSFGTAGELFF. CDR3 bases: TGTGCCAGCAGCTTCGGGACGGCAGGGGAGCTGTTTTTT.

The V gene is TRBV5-6, the J gene TRBJ2-7; TRBD1 aligns across 8 bases. This CDR3 has 15 residues. Germline CDR1 is SGHDT and CDR2 is YYEEEE. With V trimmed by 0 bases and J by 7 bases, 9 bases remained unmatched. This CDR3 is CASSLVRDRRGEQYF. Written as DNA, the CDR3 is TGTGCCAGCAGCTTGGTTCGGGACAGGCGAGGGGAGCAGTACTTC.

As for this clone: Given a far larger clone just one base away, this is likely a sequencing read error. This sequence joins TRBV5-6 and TRBJ2-7; D might be TRBD1 or TRBD2, each matching 5 bases. Trimming took 2 bases from V and 0 from J, leaving 15 bases between them. The length of the CDR3 is 16 residues. Germline V lookup: CDR1 SGHDT, CDR2 YYEEEE. The CDR3 region is CASSLSHLGASYEQYF. CDR3 sequence (DNA): TGTGCCAGCAGCTTATCTCATCTCGGGGCCTCCTACGAGCAGTACTTC. Full variable domain (remainder filled in from reference TRBV5-6 and TRBJ2-7): DAGVTQSPTHLIKTRGQQVTLRCSPKSGHDTVSWYQQALGQGPQFIFQYYEEEERQRGNFPDRFSGHQFPNYSSELNVNALLLGDSALYLCASSLSHLGASYEQYFGPGTRLTVT.

CDR3 in amino acids: CATDEGLSSYNEQFF. CDR3 nucleotide sequence: TGTGCCACCGATGAAGGGCTAAGCTCCTACAATGAGCAGTTCTTC. The rearrangement links TRBV15 to TRBJ2-1; D uncertain. In germline, CDR1 is LNHNV, CDR2 YYDKDF (reference sequence). Trimming removed 8 bases from V and 0 bases from J, with 14 bases in between. This CDR3 has 15 amino acids.

The rearrangement uses TRBV6-1 and TRBJ1-2; the D is unclear. The V gene lost 3 bases and the J gene lost 5 bases, with 7 bases spanning the gap. Germline-derived CDR1 and CDR2 are MNHNS and SASEGT. This CDR3 spans 12 amino acids. CDR3 bases: TGTGCCAGCAGTGACAGGCGTTATGGCTACACCTTC. Protein: CASSDRRYGYTF.

V usage is TRBV5-1 and J usage is TRBJ2-7; TRBD1 agrees at 7 bases. The V gene's germline CDR1 is SGHRS and CDR2 YFSETQ. Trimming took 0 bases from V and 3 from J; bases not matched to a gene: 6. The CDR3 totals 15 residues. The CDR3 coding sequence is TGCGCCAGCAGCTTGGATGTCAGGGGGATCTACGAGCAGTACTTC. It specifies CASSLDVRGIYEQYF.

The V gene is TRBV4-2, the J gene TRBJ1-6; D gene ambiguous. Germline V lookup: CDR1 LGHNA, CDR2 YNFKEQ. The length of the CDR3 is 13 residues. Trimming took 1 base from V and 7 from J, leaving 5 bases between them. The CDR3 loop reads CASSQVPNSPLHF. The CDR3 DNA reads TGTGCCAGCAGCCAAGTCCCGAATTCACCCCTCCACTTT.

V and J are TRBV7-3 and TRBJ2-7, with TRBD2 matching 10 bases. Germline V gene sequence: CDR1 SGHTA, CDR2 FQGTGA. The CDR3 extends over 23 amino acids. V was pared by 1 base and J by 4 bases, with 28 bases of the junction left unmatched. CDR3: CASSLILGGGTSTPSGSKYEQYF. The CDR3 coding sequence is TGTGCCAGCAGCTTAATCCTCGGTGGGGGGACATCAACTCCTAGCGGGAGTAAGTACGAGCAGTACTTC.

This clone was recorded only once. The chain combines TRBV5-6 with TRBJ1-1; TRBD1 is a possible D gene (6 bases). Germline V gives CDR1 SGHDT, CDR2 YYEEEE. V was trimmed by 0 bases and J by 1 base, leaving 19 bases between them. This CDR3 contains 18 residues. Written as DNA, the CDR3 is TGTGCCAGCAGCTTGGCTCATAGGGGGTATTTGGGGAACACTGAAGCTTTCTTT. The encoded protein is CASSLAHRGYLGNTEAFF.

The rearrangement joins TRBV5-4 to TRBJ2-1, with D tentatively TRBD1 or TRBD2 (6 bases each). Trimming removed 0 bases from V and 6 bases from J, with 10 bases in between. CDR3 length equals 14 residues. In germline, CDR1 is SGHNT, CDR2 YYREEE (reference sequence). CDR3 sequence reads: CASSLGGAPNEQFF. In DNA, the CDR3 is TGTGCCAGCAGCTTGGGGGGGGCCCCCAATGAGCAGTTCTTC.

This clone was observed at least ten times. The rearrangement uses TRBV5-4 and TRBJ1-1; a weak D match, TRBD1 (6 bases). Germline CDR1 and CDR2: SGHNT and YYREEE (reference sequence). V was clipped by 0 bases and J by 4 bases, with 13 bases between them. The length of the CDR3 is 15 residues. CDR3 bases: TGTGCCAGCAGCTTGGTCGGGGGGGCCGGCACTGAAGCTTTCTTT. Translated, it gives CASSLVGGAGTEAFF. Full variable domain (remainder filled in from reference TRBV5-4 and TRBJ1-1): ETGVTQSPTHLIKTRGQQVTLRCSSQSGHNTVSWYQQALGQGPQFIFQYYREEENGRGNFPPRFSGLQFPNYSSELNVNALELDDSALYLCASSLVGGAGTEAFFGQGTRLTVV.

The CDR3 protein is CASGAGTATDTQYF. DNA of the CDR3: TGTGCTAGTGGCGCCGGGACAGCCACAGATACGCAGTATTTT. The V call is TRBV12-5, the J call TRBJ2-3, with TRBD1 matching 7 bases. The CDR3 contains 14 residues. The V segment lost 6 bases and the J segment 2 bases; nucleotides outside the gene matches: 5. Germline CDR1 reads LGHNT; CDR2 reads FRNRAP.

CDR3 DNA sequence: TGTGCCAGCAGCCCTACAGGGGGCAATCGCAATGAGCAGTTCTTC. Translated: CASSPTGGNRNEQFF. The gene calls are TRBV7-9 and TRBJ2-1; 9 bases line up with TRBD1. This CDR3 has 15 amino acids. In germline, CDR1 is SEHNR, CDR2 FQNEAQ (reference sequence). After removal of 5 bases from V and 6 bases from J, the junction contained 8 bases not matched to a gene.

This sequence joins TRBV6-6 and TRBJ2-7, with 9 bases aligning to TRBD2. J was trimmed by 6 bases and V by 7 bases; bases with no gene match: 10. Germline CDR1 MNHNY, CDR2 SVGAGI (reference sequence). This CDR3 is 14 amino acids long. The CDR3 DNA follows: TGTGCCAGCACCGCGGGAGGGAGAGTGAGCGAGCAGTACTTC. This translates into CASTAGGRVSEQYF.

CDR3 coding DNA: TGCGCCAGCAGCTCCGGGACTAGCCCAGATGGCAGCACAGATACGCAGTATTTT. Its protein is CASSSGTSPDGSTDTQYF. The chain couples TRBV5-1 to TRBJ2-3; the match to TRBD2 covers 9 bases. CDR1 is SGHRS, CDR2 YFSETQ, per germline. This CDR3 spans 18 amino acids. Trimming took 3 bases from V and 0 from J; bases not matched to a gene: 11.

In its sample, this clone was seen a few times. V usage is TRBV28 and J usage is TRBJ1-1; D is unresolved. The V gene lost 1 base and the J gene lost 7 bases, with 4 bases spanning the gap. The CDR3 is 11 amino acids. Per the germline V gene, CDR1 is MDHEN and CDR2 is SYDVKM. CDR3 bases: TGTGCCAGCAGTTTATCTAATGAAGCTTTCTTT. It is translated as CASSLSNEAFF.

This clone was observed a few times. Within the sample, other DNA sequences also encode this same CDR3. This chain joins TRBV6-1 and TRBJ2-2; D is uncertain. This CDR3 spans 11 amino acids. Germline CDR1 MNHNS, CDR2 SASEGT. V was pared by 6 bases and J by 3 bases, with 2 bases between. The CDR3 here is CASRYTGELFF. CDR3 DNA: TGTGCCAGCAGGTACACCGGGGAGCTGTTTTTT.

In DNA form, the CDR3 reads TGCGCCAGCAGTTCGACTAGCGGGGGTACAGGAGAGACCCAGTACTTC. Translating gives CASSSTSGGTGETQYF. The chain joins TRBV5-1 to TRBJ2-5, with TRBD2 matching over 12 bases. V lost 5 bases, J lost 4 bases, and 9 bases stayed unmatched. This CDR3 is 16 amino acids long. Germline V gives CDR1 SGHRS, CDR2 YFSETQ.

The V gene is TRBV2, the J gene TRBJ2-1; 7 bases agree with TRBD1. J was trimmed by 0 bases and V by 7 bases; bases with no gene match: 3. Germline V gives CDR1 SNHLY, CDR2 FYNNEI. This CDR3 contains 14 residues. This chain's CDR3 is CASIGDSSYNEQFF. The CDR3 DNA reads as TGTGCCAGCATAGGGGACAGCTCCTACAATGAGCAGTTCTTC.

The chain links TRBV5-1 to TRBJ2-2; tentative D call: TRBD1 (5 bases). V lost 4 bases and J lost 5, with 12 bases in between. Germline V gene data show CDR1 as SGHRS and CDR2 as YFSETQ. The CDR3 is made up of 14 amino acids. The CDR3 DNA reads TGCGCCAGCAGCGACAGCGAGGTAACCGGGGAGCTGTTTTTT. Amino acid sequence: CASSDSEVTGELFF.

Turning to this clone: At one of its ends the junction is not consistent with the germline gene, which may arise from a read error. V usage is TRBV7-7 and J usage is TRBJ2-2, with a weak D call TRBD1 (6 bases). The germline CDR1 and CDR2 sequences are SSHAT and FNYEAQ (reference sequence). This CDR3 spans 13 amino acids. In nucleotides, the CDR3 is TGTGCTAGCAGCCCAGGGGACACCGGGGAGCTGTTTTTT. It specifies CASSPGDTGELFF.

J is TRBJ2-2 and V is TRBV11-2; TRBD2 matches 7 bases. Germline loops: CDR1 SGHAT, CDR2 FQNNGV. After removal of 4 bases from V and 1 base from J, the junction contained 15 bases not matched to a gene. CDR3 length: 19 residues. The CDR3: CASSSFRGVLAKNTGELFF. In DNA form, the CDR3 reads TGTGCCAGCAGCTCCTTCCGGGGGGTCCTAGCGAAGAACACCGGGGAGCTGTTTTTT. Filled out from reference TRBV11-2 and TRBJ2-2, the complete variable domain reads EAGVAQSPRYKIIEKRQSVAFWCNPISGHATLYWYQQILGQGPKLLIQFQNNGVVDDSQLPKDRFSAERLKGVDSTLKIQPAKLEDSAVYLCASSSFRGVLAKNTGELFFGEGSRLTVL.